A selection of T cell receptor beta chains follows, all from one sample in a study of vaccination and CD4 T cells after COVID-19. These receptors' antigens are unknown. TCRdb recomputed calls from the PCR reads with MiXCR, one row per CDR3 protein. The data contain some 6,600 distinct CDR3 sequences, about 25% of them singletons. Specimen: CD4+ T cells from blood, cultured in vitro, collected after SARS-CoV-2 vaccination. The source is a human donor who had recovered from COVID-19. The CDR3 runs from the conserved cysteine through the conserved F or W. The order of the fields is clone size, V gene, J gene, D gene, CDR3 DNA, CDR3 protein. D genes are given only for firm matches. Some rows have no size entry. The others give once, few or many, or a class for an expanded clone.

size: medium-sized; V: TRBV20-1; J: TRBJ1-5; D: .; DNA: TGCAGTGCTAGTCCCTCGACAGGTGGCAATCAGCCCCAGCATTTT; CDR3: CSASPSTGGNQPQHF
size: .; V: TRBV7-9; J: TRBJ2-1; D: .; DNA: TGTGCCAGCATCCGAAGGGGCGCCAATGAGCAGTTCTTC; CDR3: CASIRRGANEQFF
size: .; V: TRBV6-1; J: TRBJ1-6; D: TRBD1; DNA: TGTGCCAGCAAAACTGCCGGGACAGGGACTTCACCCCTCCACTTT; CDR3: CASKTAGTGTSPLHF
size: medium-sized; V: TRBV28; J: TRBJ1-1; D: TRBD1; DNA: TGTGCCAGCAGTCCAAATACCGGGACAGGCGGGTTTGAGGCTTTCTTT; CDR3: CASSPNTGTGGFEAFF
size: .; V: TRBV7-2; J: TRBJ2-1; D: TRBD1; DNA: TGTGCCAGCAGCTCCCAGACAGGGGGCTACAATGAGCAGTTCTTC; CDR3: CASSSQTGGYNEQFF
size: .; V: TRBV7-3; J: TRBJ2-1; D: .; DNA: TGTGCCAGCTCGTCAGGGCCCGACAATGAGCAGTTCTTC; CDR3: CASSSGPDNEQFF
size: medium-sized; V: TRBV27; J: TRBJ2-7; D: .; DNA: TGTGCCAGCAGAGGACTGTCATCCTACGAGCAGTACTTC; CDR3: CASRGLSSYEQYF
size: .; V: TRBV28; J: TRBJ2-7; D: .; DNA: TGTGCCAGCAGTTTGGTTAGCCACTCCTACGAGCAGTACTTC; CDR3: CASSLVSHSYEQYF
size: medium-sized; V: TRBV20-1; J: TRBJ1-6; D: TRBD1; DNA: TGCAGTGGTCAGGGACAGCTTTATAATTCACCCCTCCACTTT; CDR3: CSGQGQLYNSPLHF
size: .; V: TRBV27; J: TRBJ1-1; D: TRBD1; DNA: TGTGCCAGCAGTTTATACGCGGGACAGCACATGAACACTGAAGCTTTCTTT; CDR3: CASSLYAGQHMNTEAFF
size: few; V: TRBV20-1; J: TRBJ2-7; D: TRBD1; DNA: TGCAGTGCTAGCCTCGGGACAGGGGGCGAGCAGTACTTC; CDR3: CSASLGTGGEQYF
size: few; V: TRBV10-3; J: TRBJ2-5; D: .; DNA: TGTGCCATCAGTATAGAAGAGACCCAGTACTTC; CDR3: CAISIEETQYF
size: few; V: TRBV28; J: TRBJ1-1; D: TRBD1; DNA: TGTGCCAGCAGCATTGGGACAGCGACCATGAACACTGAAGCTTTCTTT; CDR3: CASSIGTATMNTEAFF
size: few; V: TRBV20-1; J: TRBJ1-6; D: .; DNA: TGCAGTGCTAGAGTATCCCGGGCGTATAATAATTCACCCCTCCACTTT; CDR3: CSARVSRAYNNSPLHF
size: medium-sized; V: TRBV7-8; J: TRBJ2-7; D: TRBD1; DNA: TGTGCCAGCCGGGGGACAGGGCGCACCTACGAGCAGTACTTC; CDR3: CASRGTGRTYEQYF
size: .; V: TRBV20-1; J: TRBJ2-7; D: .; DNA: TGCAGTGCCCTACCGGAGGTCTGGACCTACGAGCAGTACTTC; CDR3: CSALPEVWTYEQYF
size: few; V: TRBV20-1; J: TRBJ1-1; D: .; DNA: TGCAGTGCTAGAGGGGGGGTAATTGGCACTGAAGCTTTCTTT; CDR3: CSARGGVIGTEAFF
size: .; V: TRBV6-4; J: TRBJ2-1; D: TRBD2; DNA: TGTGCCAGCAGTGAGGTAGCGGGAGAGGCTAATGAGCAGTTCTTC; CDR3: CASSEVAGEANEQFF
size: .; V: TRBV11-3; J: TRBJ2-1; D: .; DNA: TGTGCCAGCAGCTTCGGCGGGACAGTGGGCAATGAGCAGTTCTTC; CDR3: CASSFGGTVGNEQFF
size: .; V: TRBV20-1; J: TRBJ2-7; D: .; DNA: TGCAGTGCCCGCCTCGGCTCGATCTACGAGCAGTACTTC; CDR3: CSARLGSIYEQYF